These 26 T cell receptor beta chains were all obtained from the same sample, sequenced in a study of cytotoxic CD8 clonotypes in ibrutinib-treated CLL. The data were produced by immunoSEQ multiplex PCR, yet TCRdb's version contains in-frame clones alone and is incomplete. This table has 250,000 to 350,000 clones, around 69% appearing once. This specimen was PBMCs, taken at disease progression, from a patient treated with ibrutinib. The receptors here all came from a human donor with chronic lymphocytic leukemia.

The chain recombines TRBV19 with TRBJ1-1; no clear D gene. V lost 5 bases to trimming and J lost 7 bases, with 14 bases between them. Germline-derived CDR1 and CDR2 are LNHDA and SQIVND (reference sequence). This CDR3 is built from 13 residues. The CDR3 coding sequence is TGTGCCAGTAGTGGGAGTGGGTTGATTGAAGCTTTCTTT. This encodes CASSGSGLIEAFF.

In its sample, this clone was seen once. The chain uses TRBV7-9 and TRBJ2-3; D is ambiguous. Germline V CDR1 and CDR2: SEHNR, FQNEAQ (reference sequence). The CDR3 spans 15 residues. The ends were cut back, 5 bases at V and 2 bases at J, with 14 bases in the middle. The CDR3 reads CASSPWPPYTDTQYF. CDR3 sequence (DNA): TGTGCCAGCAGCCCTTGGCCACCCTACACAGATACGCAGTATTTT.

V gene TRBV11-2 combines with J gene TRBJ1-2, with D perhaps matching TRBD1 (6 bases). Germline CDR1 and CDR2: SGHAT and FQNNGV. This CDR3 contains 13 residues. The germline V and J ends were trimmed by 6 bases and 2 bases, with 10 bases remaining between them. The CDR3 here is CASRPTGNYGYTF. For the CDR3, the DNA is TGTGCCAGCAGACCTACAGGGAACTATGGCTACACCTTC.

The chain links TRBV7-9 to TRBJ1-4; no clear D. Germline V gives CDR1 SEHNR, CDR2 FQNEAQ (reference sequence). The V gene lost 6 bases and the J gene lost 0 bases, with 14 bases spanning the gap. CDR3 length: 16 residues. CDR3 coding DNA: TGTGCCAGCAGACCGAGCGACGGTGCAACTAATGAAAAACTGTTTTTT. Protein: CASRPSDGATNEKLFF.

V is TRBV7-9 and J is TRBJ2-1, with 9 bases matching TRBD2. The CDR3 is 15 amino acids. Germline-derived CDR1 and CDR2 are SEHNR and FQNEAQ (reference sequence). V was clipped by 5 bases and J by 6 bases; unmatched bases: 8. DNA for the CDR3: TGTGCCAGCAGCCCACTCTCGGGACTAGCCAATGAGCAGTTCTTC. Its translation: CASSPLSGLANEQFF.

This clone was observed a few times. This sequence joins TRBV9 and TRBJ2-1; D remains ambiguous. CDR1 is SGDLS and CDR2 is YYNGEE in the germline V gene. Trimming left V 0 bases short and J 2 bases short, with 9 bases between. The CDR3 totals 15 residues. CDR3 nucleotides: TGTGCCAGCAGCGTAGAGACTGCTGCCTACAATGAGCAGTTCTTC. Its translation: CASSVETAAYNEQFF.

This chain links TRBV7-9 with TRBJ2-5; TRBD2 agrees at 9 bases. The CDR3 covers 15 residues. V was clipped by 2 bases and J by 4 bases; unmatched bases: 5. Germline values: CDR1 SEHNR, CDR2 FQNEAQ (reference sequence). CDR3 DNA: TGTGCCAGCAGCTTACTTAGCGGGGGTAGAGAGACCCAGTACTTC. As protein: CASSLLSGGRETQYF.

The chain carries TRBV7-9 and TRBJ1-2; D is ambiguous. CDR3 size: 15 residues. The ends were cut back, 1 base at V and 2 bases at J, with 11 bases in the middle. The germline CDR1 and CDR2 sequences are SEHNR and FQNEAQ (reference sequence). The CDR3 DNA is TGTGCCAGCAGCTTAGTAGGGCAGCCAAACTATGGCTACACCTTC. Translation gives CASSLVGQPNYGYTF.

The chain carries TRBV19 and TRBJ2-3; 12 bases are a match to TRBD2. V was clipped by 1 base and J by 2 bases; unmatched bases: 7. Germline CDR1 LNHDA, CDR2 SQIVND (reference sequence). The length of the CDR3 is 18 residues. This CDR3 is CASSIALAGGPPTDTQYF. The CDR3 region has the DNA TGTGCCAGTAGTATAGCCCTAGCGGGAGGGCCACCCACAGATACGCAGTATTTT.

V usage is TRBV6-5 and J usage is TRBJ2-5; D not resolved. The CDR3 consists of 15 residues. Germline CDR1 reads MNHEY; CDR2 reads SVGAGI. The V end was cut by 0 bases, the J end by 1 base, with 9 bases between. The CDR3 region is CASSYSGHGQETQYF. The DNA of the CDR3 is TGTGCCAGCAGTTACTCAGGCCATGGCCAAGAGACCCAGTACTTC.

This chain links TRBV10-2 with TRBJ1-3; a possible D gene is TRBD1 (5 bases). Trimming stripped 5 bases from V and 3 bases from J, with 11 bases between. CDR1 and CDR2 from the germline V gene are WSHSY and SAAADI. The CDR3 is 14 amino acids. The CDR3 DNA follows: TGCGCCAGCAGTTCCTCGGGGGGTGGAAACACCATATATTTT. Protein sequence: CASSSSGGGNTIYF.

This sequence joins TRBV5-6 and TRBJ1-1, with 7 bases that match TRBD1. CDR1 is SGHDT and CDR2 is YYEEEE in the germline V gene. The CDR3 is made up of 12 amino acids. Trimming took 3 bases from V and 6 from J; bases not matched to a gene: 2. CDR3 loop: CASSWGTAEAFF. DNA for the CDR3: TGTGCCAGCAGCTGGGGGACAGCTGAAGCTTTCTTT.

The J gene is TRBJ2-1, the V gene TRBV5-8, with TRBD2 matching over 13 bases. Trimming cost V 0 bases and J 1 base; bases outside gene matches: 7. This CDR3 has 19 amino acids. Germline V CDR1 and CDR2: SGHTS, YDEGEE. The CDR3 coding sequence is TGTGCCAGCAGCTTGGTGTTACTAGCGGGGGGGTTTTCCTACAATGAGCAGTTCTTC. Translation gives CASSLVLLAGGFSYNEQFF.

The chain employs TRBV5-1 and TRBJ1-1; 7 bases map to TRBD1. Germline V CDR1 and CDR2: SGHRS, YFSETQ. Trimming cost V 4 bases and J 0 bases; bases outside gene matches: 3. This CDR3 region has 14 residues. CDR3 DNA sequence: TGCGCCAGCAGCCTCGGACAGGTGAACACTGAAGCTTTCTTT. Translating gives CASSLGQVNTEAFF. Full variable domain (outside the CDR3, taken from reference TRBV5-1 and TRBJ1-1): KAGVTQTPRYLIKTRGQQVTLSCSPISGHRSVSWYQQTPGQGLQFLFEYFSETQRNKGNFPGRFSGRQFSNSRSEMNVSTLELGDSALYLCASSLGQVNTEAFFGQGTRLTVV.

V and J are TRBV7-9 and TRBJ2-2; the match to TRBD2 covers 7 bases. Germline V CDR1 and CDR2: SEHNR, FQNEAQ (reference sequence). V gave up 1 base and J gave up 6 bases; unmatched junction bases: 8. The CDR3 is made up of 16 amino acids. The CDR3 sequence: CASSLVRLADAGELFF. The CDR3 DNA reads as TGTGCCAGCAGCTTAGTGAGGCTAGCGGACGCCGGGGAGCTGTTTTTT.

This clone was seen only once. The chain uses TRBV7-8 and TRBJ1-5; the D is unclear. The germline gives CDR1 SGHVS, CDR2 FQNEAQ. Trimming took off 3 bases at V and 4 bases at J, with 22 bases between the two ends. CDR3 length equals 18 residues. The CDR3: CASSFHNLRGPPNQPQHF. The CDR3 region has the DNA TGTGCCAGCAGCTTTCACAACCTACGCGGCCCACCTAATCAGCCCCAGCATTTT.

The chain has TRBV13 and TRBJ2-3; possible D gene TRBD1, 5 bases. Germline V lookup: CDR1 PRHDT, CDR2 FYEKMQ (reference sequence). Trimming removed 0 bases from V and 4 bases from J, with 11 bases in between. CDR3 length equals 15 residues. This chain's CDR3 is CASSLGLPGPDTQYF. The DNA of the CDR3 is TGTGCCAGCAGCTTAGGTCTGCCAGGGCCAGATACGCAGTATTTT.

This chain uses TRBV2 with TRBJ2-2; 7 bases are shared with TRBD2. J gave up 1 base and V 6 bases, and 8 bases lay outside the gene matches. The CDR3 sequence is 16 residues long. Germline V gene sequence: CDR1 SNHLY, CDR2 FYNNEI. Here the CDR3 DNA reads TGTGCCAGCAGCGTAGAAGCGGGACTGAACACCGGGGAGCTGTTTTTT. This gives the protein CASSVEAGLNTGELFF.

This rearrangement joins TRBV7-8 to TRBJ2-7; a possible D gene is TRBD2 (6 bases). CDR1 SGHVS and CDR2 FQNEAQ come from the germline V gene. The CDR3 extends over 16 amino acids. V lost 1 base to trimming and J lost 3 bases, with 16 bases between them. The CDR3 loop reads CASSLDGGLRVYEQYF. The CDR3 DNA is TGTGCCAGCAGCTTAGATGGAGGGTTGAGGGTCTACGAGCAGTACTTC.

The chain joins TRBV6-6 to TRBJ1-2; the D gene is possibly TRBD1 (6 bases). Per the germline V gene, CDR1 is MNHNY and CDR2 is SVGAGI (reference sequence). The CDR3 is 13 amino acids. Trimming removed 5 bases from V and 4 bases from J, with 11 bases in between. The CDR3 bases are TGTGCCAGCAGTAGACAGGAGGCCTATGGCTACACCTTC. This gives the protein CASSRQEAYGYTF.

The rearrangement uses TRBV11-3 and TRBJ2-2; 8 nucleotides align to TRBD1. CDR1 and CDR2 (germline): SGHNT, YENEEA. J was trimmed by 3 bases and V by 4 bases; bases with no gene match: 7. The CDR3 loop spans 16 amino acids. The CDR3 sequence: CASSSRGQADTGELFF. The CDR3 bases are TGTGCCAGCAGCTCCAGGGGACAGGCGGACACCGGGGAGCTGTTTTTT.

This clone came up once. V gene TRBV27 combines with J gene TRBJ2-7; 8 bases agree with TRBD2. Germline loops: CDR1 MNHEY, CDR2 SMNVEV (reference sequence). The V gene end was trimmed by 1 base and the J gene end by 3 bases; junction bases not matched to a gene: 11. The CDR3 runs 17 residues. CDR3 DNA sequence: TGTGCCAGCAGTTTATTACGGGCCCCGGGGGGGGTCTACGAGCAGTACTTC. Translating it yields CASSLLRAPGGVYEQYF.

This chain connects TRBV2 to TRBJ2-7, with TRBD1 as a possible D gene (6 bases). With 7 bases removed from V and 2 bases from J, the gap between germline ends came to 12 bases. CDR1 is SNHLY, CDR2 FYNNEI, per germline. The CDR3 runs 13 residues. The CDR3 bases are TGTGCCAGCAAGGGACAAGGAACCTACGAGCAGTACTTC. Amino acid sequence: CASKGQGTYEQYF.

This clone was observed a handful of times. The chain links TRBV13 to TRBJ2-7; D remains unclear. This CDR3 has 12 residues. The germline V gene has CDR1 PRHDT and CDR2 FYEKMQ (reference sequence). The ends were cut back, 1 base at V and 4 bases at J, with 5 bases in the middle. The CDR3 DNA is TGTGCCAGCAGCTTAGTTCGATACGAGCAGTACTTC. The encoded protein is CASSLVRYEQYF.

V gene TRBV6-1 combines with J gene TRBJ2-1; 8 bases fit TRBD1. Trimming removed 5 bases from V and 5 bases from J; junction bases left unmatched: 5. The CDR3 contains 14 residues. Germline CDR1 is MNHNS and CDR2 is SASEGT. The CDR3 spells CASSPTDRDNEQFF. The CDR3 coding sequence is TGTGCCAGCAGTCCCACGGACAGGGACAATGAGCAGTTCTTC.

The chain uses TRBV2 and TRBJ2-7; 11 bases are a match to TRBD2. J lost 0 bases, V lost 1 base, and 11 bases had no gene match. CDR3 length: 19 residues. Germline CDR1 is SNHLY and CDR2 is FYNNEI. CDR3 amino acids: CASSEGNRGLAGPSYEQYF. The CDR3 DNA is TGTGCCAGCAGTGAAGGTAATCGTGGACTAGCGGGCCCCTCCTACGAGCAGTACTTC.